Presented here are 8 T cell receptor beta chains from one specimen sequenced in a study of blood T cell repertoires in COVID-19. Produced via immunoSEQ multiplex PCR; TCRdb's table is partial and in-frame only. Here the sample spans about 130,000 clones, around nine tenths being singletons. The sequenced sample was peripheral blood. Receptors originate from a man aged 50 to 60 with active COVID-19.

The chain is built from TRBV5-5 and TRBJ1-2; 7 bases align to TRBD1. Germline CDR1 and CDR2: SGHKS and YYEKEE (reference sequence). V lost 4 bases, J lost 5 bases, and 11 bases stayed unmatched. The CDR3 loop spans 15 amino acids. The CDR3 sequence: CASSTQDRMVYGYTF. The CDR3 DNA reads as TGTGCCAGCAGCACCCAGGACAGGATGGTATATGGCTACACCTTC.

V and J are TRBV7-9 and TRBJ2-3; D might be TRBD2 (5 bases). The germline V gene encodes CDR1 SEHNR and CDR2 FQNEAQ (reference sequence). V was cut by 5 bases and J by 0 bases, with 18 bases left in between. The CDR3 runs 17 residues. The CDR3 sequence is CASSPPRFERSTDTQYF. The CDR3 nucleotides read TGTGCCAGCAGCCCCCCCCGTTTTGAGCGGAGCACAGATACGCAGTATTTT. Based on the CDR3 plus reference TRBV7-9 and TRBJ2-3, the full variable domain is DTGVSQNPRHKITKRGQNVTFRCDPISEHNRLYWYRQTLGQGPEFLTYFQNEAQLEKSRLLSDRFSAERPKGSFSTLEIQRTEQGDSAMYLCASSPPRFERSTDTQYFGPGTRLTVL.

The chain is built from TRBV3-1 (or the pseudogene TRBV3-2) and TRBJ1-2, with a possible D match to TRBD1 (6 bases). Germline lookup yields CDR1 LGHDT and CDR2 YNNKEL (reference sequence). The ends were cut back, 2 bases at V and 0 bases at J, with 10 bases in the middle. The CDR3 consists of 15 residues. CDR3 sequence (DNA): TGTGCCAGCAGCCAACACCGGACAGCTAACTATGGCTACACCTTC. It yields the protein CASSQHRTANYGYTF.

CDR3: CASSGTTSGGLSYNEQFF. The CDR3 bases are TGTGCCAGCAGCGGGACGACTAGCGGGGGTCTCTCCTACAATGAGCAGTTCTTC. The V and J genes are TRBV9 and TRBJ2-1; TRBD2 matches 12 bases. V lost 3 bases, J lost 0 bases, and 7 bases stayed unmatched. Germline V gives CDR1 SGDLS, CDR2 YYNGEE. The CDR3 contains 18 residues.

The rearrangement links TRBV4-1 to TRBJ2-3, with 7 bases matching TRBD2. V gave up 1 base and J gave up 3 bases; unmatched junction bases: 10. CDR3 size: 17 residues. Germline CDR1 MGHRA, CDR2 YSYEKL. CDR3 amino acids: CASSQAGGSLRTDTQYF. As DNA, the CDR3 is TGCGCCAGCAGCCAAGCTGGCGGGAGTCTCAGGACAGATACGCAGTATTTT.

The genes are TRBV12-1 and TRBJ1-2; the table gives TRBD1 as D, unverified against the DNA. TRBV12-1 is a listed pseudogene. The CDR3 is 15 amino acids. CDR3 sequence: CASSSGGTGESGYTF. CDR3 in DNA: TGTGCCAGCAGCTCGGGCGGGACAGGGGAAAGTGGCTACACCTTC.

In its sample, this clone was seen once. The genes are TRBV18 and TRBJ2-7; 9 bases match TRBD1. With V trimmed by 6 bases and J by 5 bases, 17 bases remained unmatched. The germline V gene has CDR1 KGHSH and CDR2 LQKENI. This CDR3 contains 17 residues. The CDR3 DNA reads TGTGCCAGCTCGCTTCGATCTATGGGACAGGGTAGGAACGAGCAGTACGTC. Protein: CASSLRSMGQGRNEQYV.

This clone came up once. The chain employs TRBV5-1 and TRBJ2-7; D possibly corresponds to TRBD2 (5 bases). The CDR3 runs to 14 residues. Trimming removed 5 bases at V and 2 bases at J, with 14 bases between. Germline V CDR1 and CDR2: SGHRS, YFSETQ. This CDR3 reads CASSSTGNTYEQYV. In DNA, the CDR3 is TGCGCCAGCAGTAGTACGGGAAATACCTACGAGCAGTACGTC.